The source of this TCR beta chain is a study of T cell repertoires in ileal Crohn's disease. Time point here: neoterminal ileum biopsy at postoperative endoscopy, about 6 months after surgery. The germline CDR1 and CDR2 sequences are SGHVS and FNYEAQ. This CDR3 has 14 residues. Trimming cost V 2 bases and J 6 bases, with 14 bases left between them. Profiling relied on immunoSEQ multiplex PCR, and the TCRdb table lists in-frame clones only, not all of them. Here the sample spans roughly 13,000 clones, approximately 80% being singletons. The sample consisted of ileal tissue. The sequence was collected from an adult with Crohn's disease. The chain combines TRBV7-6 with TRBJ2-7; TRBD2 is a possible D gene (7 bases). The CDR3 region is CASSLSQGRGEQYF. As DNA, the CDR3 is TGTGCCAGCAGCTTAAGTCAGGGGAGGGGCGAGCAGTACTTC.